Presented here are 27 T cell receptor beta chains from one specimen sequenced in a study of T cells in Graves' hyperthyroidism and ophthalmopathy. RNA transcripts provided the source from which TCR beta CDR3 regions were amplified. A set of HTBI primers served as the primers for a first-round RT-PCR of the TCR CDR3. One entry per CDR3 protein, called by TCRdb with MiXCR from the multiplex PCR reads. The table records some 770,000 distinct CDR3 sequences, about 15% of them present only once. What was sequenced was blood. The receptors were gathered from a man aged 18 to 29 with Graves' hyperthyroidism.

The table lists this clonotype with a few counts. The chain uses TRBV4-3 and TRBJ2-7, with 10 bases that match TRBD1. The CDR3 extends over 18 amino acids. J lost 0 bases, V lost 2 bases, and 10 bases had no gene match. CDR1 and CDR2 (germline): LGHNA, YSLEER. CDR3 protein: CASSQRDRGDFPSYEQYF. In DNA form, the CDR3 reads TGCGCCAGCAGCCAACGGGACAGGGGCGACTTCCCCTCCTACGAGCAGTACTTC.

The genes are TRBV28 and TRBJ2-7, with D perhaps TRBD1 or TRBD2 (6 bases each). Per the germline V gene, CDR1 is MDHEN and CDR2 is SYDVKM. The CDR3 sequence is 15 residues long. Trimming took off 6 bases at V and 0 bases at J, with 15 bases between the two ends. CDR3: CASRRGASLSYEQYF. The CDR3 DNA follows: TGTGCCAGCAGGAGGGGGGCATCCCTCTCCTACGAGCAGTACTTC.

Only a few counts were recorded for this clonotype. V and J are TRBV2 and TRBJ2-3; D unresolved. Per the germline V gene, CDR1 is SNHLY and CDR2 is FYNNEI. The germline V and J ends were trimmed by 6 bases and 10 bases, with 14 bases remaining between them. This CDR3 spans 12 amino acids. Written as DNA, the CDR3 is TGTGCCAGCAGGGGTACGGCTGGCTCGCAGTATTTT. It codes for CASRGTAGSQYF.

This clonotype was seen a handful of times. The chain uses TRBV12-3 or TRBV12-4 and TRBJ1-2; no definite D call. Trimming removed 4 bases from V and 0 bases from J, with 12 bases in between. CDR3 length equals 15 residues. The CDR3 region has the DNA TGTGCCAGCAGTTCCAAGGGAAGAGCTAACTATGGCTACACCTTC. This codes for CASSSKGRANYGYTF.

This clonotype has at least ten counts. This chain joins TRBV6-2 or TRBV6-3 and TRBJ2-1; 7 nucleotides match TRBD1. V gave up 8 bases and J gave up 3 bases; unmatched junction bases: 7. Germline CDR1 MNHEY, CDR2 SVGEGT. This CDR3 region has 14 residues. The CDR3 here is CASGGTAIYNEQFF. CDR3 nucleotide sequence: TGTGCCAGCGGTGGGACAGCAATCTACAATGAGCAGTTCTTC.

This clonotype turned up a few times. The J gene is TRBJ2-3, the V gene TRBV6-2 or TRBV6-3; D is unclear. The V gene's germline CDR1 is MNHEY and CDR2 SVGEGT. Deletions cut 2 bases from V and 8 bases from J, with 11 bases between. The CDR3 has 13 amino acids. The CDR3 DNA sequence: TGTGCCAGCAGTTACATGGGCAAGGCTACGCAGTATTTT. It specifies CASSYMGKATQYF.

This clonotype was observed many times. The chain uses TRBV28 and TRBJ2-7; D gene ambiguous. V was pared by 4 bases and J by 1 base, with 8 bases between. The CDR3 totals 13 residues. Germline CDR1 is MDHEN and CDR2 is SYDVKM. CDR3 residues: CASSSSVSYEQYF. CDR3 nucleotide sequence: TGTGCCAGCAGTTCCAGCGTTTCCTACGAGCAGTACTTC.

This clonotype was recorded many times. V usage is TRBV7-3 and J usage is TRBJ1-2; a possible D gene is TRBD1 (6 bases). Germline-derived CDR1 and CDR2 are SGHTA and FQGTGA. The CDR3 has 14 residues. V lost 1 base and J lost 8, with 14 bases in between. The CDR3 DNA follows: TGTGCCAGCAGCTTAAAGGGGGGGGTAGGAGGCTACACCTTC. This codes for CASSLKGGVGGYTF.

The CDR3 nucleotides are TGTGCCAGCAGCTTAGGAGTGGCAGAGCAAGAGACCCAGTACTTC. Translation gives CASSLGVAEQETQYF. V usage is TRBV7-3 and J usage is TRBJ2-5; D gene unclear. This CDR3 contains 15 residues. V dropped 2 bases and J dropped 2 bases, with 12 bases sitting between them. Per the germline V gene, CDR1 is SGHTA and CDR2 is FQGTGA.

This clonotype was counted ten times or more. The chain recombines TRBV2 with TRBJ2-1; D is perhaps TRBD2 (7 bases). Germline CDR1 reads SNHLY; CDR2 reads FYNNEI. The CDR3 runs to 11 residues. V shed 10 bases and J shed 10 bases, with 14 bases lying between them. In nucleotides, the CDR3 is TGTGCCATTTTAGGGGGGGTAGAGCAGTTCTTC. The encoded protein is CAILGGVEQFF.

This clonotype was seen a few times. This rearrangement joins TRBV7-3 to TRBJ2-1, with D possibly matching TRBD1 (6 bases). The CDR3 runs to 16 residues. V shed 5 bases and J shed 0 bases, with 14 bases lying between them. Per germline, CDR1 SGHTA and CDR2 FQGTGA. The CDR3 DNA sequence: TGTGCCAGCAGCCTGTACCTGACAGGCTCCTACAATGAGCAGTTCTTC. It codes for CASSLYLTGSYNEQFF.

The chain employs TRBV29-1 and TRBJ2-1; TRBD2 matches at 11 bases. This CDR3 is built from 18 residues. V lost 6 bases to trimming and J lost 3 bases; unmatched junction nucleotides: 16. Germline CDR1 is SQVTM and CDR2 is ANQGSEA. The CDR3 DNA reads TGCAGCGTCATCCCCCCGGGGCGACTAGCGGGACTCTACAATGAGCAGTTCTTC. Protein: CSVIPPGRLAGLYNEQFF.

In this sample, this clonotype turned up a few times. The chain recombines TRBV28 with TRBJ2-5; TRBD1 aligns across 11 bases. Germline V gene sequence: CDR1 MDHEN, CDR2 SYDVKM. V dropped 4 bases and J dropped 5; count of bases not matched to a gene: 12. The CDR3 contains 17 residues. The CDR3 protein is CASSSRTGGAWGETQYF. DNA for the CDR3: TGTGCCAGCAGTTCCCGGACAGGGGGCGCTTGGGGTGAGACCCAGTACTTC.

In this sample, this clonotype turned up many times. This sequence joins TRBV7-2 and TRBJ2-3; 12 bases are a match to TRBD2. The germline V gene has CDR1 SGHTA and CDR2 FQGNSA. CDR3 length equals 17 residues. V gave up 5 bases and J gave up 5 bases; unmatched junction bases: 11. DNA for the CDR3: TGTGCCAGCAGCCAGGCTAGCGGGAGGGCCTTTGGAGATACGCAGTATTTT. This encodes CASSQASGRAFGDTQYF.

This chain connects TRBV9 to TRBJ2-7, with unresolved D. The V end was cut by 0 bases, the J end by 3 bases, with 13 bases between. CDR3 length: 15 residues. CDR1 is SGDLS and CDR2 is YYNGEE in the germline V gene. Written as DNA, the CDR3 is TGTGCCAGCAGCGTAGGCCCCCTGGGTAGCTACGAGCAGTACTTC. Amino acid sequence: CASSVGPLGSYEQYF. The full variable domain, with the rest looked up from reference TRBV9 and TRBJ2-7, is DSGVTQTPKHLITATGQRVTLRCSPRSGDLSVYWYQQSLDQGLQFLIQYYNGEERAKGNILERFSAQQFPDLHSELNLSSLELGDSALYFCASSVGPLGSYEQYFGPGTRLTVT.

The rearrangement links TRBV19 to TRBJ1-3, with a possible D match to TRBD1 (6 bases). The CDR3 has 13 amino acids. Trimming took 5 bases from V and 7 from J, leaving 12 bases between them. Germline V CDR1 and CDR2: LNHDA, SQIVND (reference sequence). The CDR3 region is CASSRTVGNTIYF. CDR3 DNA sequence: TGTGCCAGTAGTCGGACAGTCGGGAACACCATATATTTT.

The chain employs TRBV7-2 and TRBJ2-1, with 7 nucleotides matching TRBD2. The trim removed 1 base at V and 9 bases at J, leaving 3 bases unmatched. Looked up from germline, CDR1 is SGHTA and CDR2 is FQGNSA. The CDR3 sequence is 13 residues long. The CDR3 nucleotides are TGTGCCAGCAGCTTAGGGGGGGGGTGTGAGCAGTTCTTC. Its protein product is CASSLGGGCEQFF.

This clonotype was picked up a small number of times. The chain carries TRBV5-1 and TRBJ1-2; 7 bases fit TRBD1. The length of the CDR3 is 16 residues. CDR1 SGHRS and CDR2 YFSETQ come from the germline V gene. V gave up 1 base and J gave up 2 bases; unmatched junction bases: 8. CDR3: CASSLHPTGPNYGYTF. CDR3 DNA sequence: TGCGCCAGCAGCTTGCACCCGACAGGGCCCAACTATGGCTACACCTTC.

This clonotype was observed a few times. This sequence joins TRBV29-1 and TRBJ2-1; TRBD2 aligns across 11 bases. V lost 3 bases, J lost 10 bases, and 17 bases stayed unmatched. The CDR3 length is 17 residues. The germline V gene encodes CDR1 SQVTM and CDR2 ANQGSEA. The CDR3 spells CSVEGVAGGPGTREQFF. In DNA form, the CDR3 reads TGCAGCGTTGAGGGAGTAGCGGGAGGGCCGGGTACAAGGGAGCAGTTCTTC.

This clonotype was seen at least ten times. The chain is built from TRBV12-3 or TRBV12-4 and TRBJ2-5; weak D call: TRBD2 (6 bases). Trimming shortened V by 6 bases and J by 4 bases, and 21 bases separated the two germline ends. There are 16 residues in the CDR3. The CDR3 nucleotides read TGTGCCAGCAGCTCCGGCGGGTCGGGAGAGGGAGAGACCCAGTACTTC. It translates to CASSSGGSGEGETQYF.

CDR3 loop: CASSLVAQGKDTQYF. The DNA of the CDR3 is TGCGCCAGCAGCTTGGTAGCTCAGGGTAAAGATACGCAGTATTTT. This sequence joins TRBV5-1 and TRBJ2-3, with a weak D call TRBD1 (5 bases). The CDR3 consists of 15 residues. Trimming cost V 0 bases and J 5 bases, with 13 bases left between them. Looked up from germline, CDR1 is SGHRS and CDR2 is YFSETQ. Full variable domain (rest looked up from reference TRBV5-1 and TRBJ2-3): KAGVTQTPRYLIKTRGQQVTLSCSPISGHRSVSWYQQTPGQGLQFLFEYFSETQRNKGNFPGRFSGRQFSNSRSEMNVSTLELGDSALYLCASSLVAQGKDTQYFGPGTRLTVL.

This clonotype was seen at least ten times. This chain joins TRBV2 and TRBJ1-3; D is uncertain. The CDR3 sequence is 14 residues long. Germline CDR1 SNHLY, CDR2 FYNNEI. The ends were cut back, 1 base at V and 0 bases at J, with 4 bases in the middle. CDR3 in DNA: TGTGCCAGCAGTGAAGGTTACTCTGGAAACACCATATATTTT. Translating gives CASSEGYSGNTIYF.

This chain uses TRBV5-5 with TRBJ1-1, with no clear D. The V gene lost 3 bases and the J gene lost 5 bases, with 11 bases spanning the gap. Germline V CDR1 and CDR2: SGHKS, YYEKEE (reference sequence). The CDR3 loop spans 13 amino acids. This CDR3 is CASSSERRTEAFF. CDR3 nucleotides: TGTGCCAGCAGCTCCGAGAGGCGAACTGAAGCTTTCTTT.

The CDR3 loop is CASSLSVFAGGHTEAFF. The CDR3 DNA reads TGTGCCAGCAGTTTATCCGTCTTTGCAGGGGGCCACACTGAAGCTTTCTTT. The chain joins TRBV27 to TRBJ1-1, with TRBD1 matching over 8 bases. CDR1 and CDR2 from the germline V gene are MNHEY and SMNVEV (reference sequence). The CDR3 loop spans 17 amino acids. The J segment lost 3 bases and the V segment lost 0 bases, leaving 9 bases of the junction unmatched.

A note on this clonotype: Possible read error: a much larger clone is one base away. The CDR3: CATSRAEQDYEQYF. The CDR3 DNA sequence: TGTGCCACCAGCAGGGCCGAACAGGACTACGAGCAGTACTTC. V usage is TRBV15 and J usage is TRBJ2-7, with D possibly TRBD1 on 5 matching bases. CDR3 length: 14 amino acids. V lost 3 bases to trimming and J lost 3 bases, with 12 bases between them. Germline-derived CDR1 and CDR2 are LNHNV and YYDKDF (reference sequence).

This clonotype was detected many times. The gene calls are TRBV24-1 and TRBJ2-1, with 10 bases lining up with TRBD1. The CDR3 sequence is 15 residues long. The germline CDR1 and CDR2 sequences are KGHDR and SFDVKD. The V and J ends lost 2 bases and 5 bases, in that order; junction bases with no gene match: 2. CDR3 DNA sequence: TGTGCCACCAGTGATTCCGGGACAGGGGACAATGAGCAGTTCTTC. This gives the protein CATSDSGTGDNEQFF.

This clonotype was seen ten or more times. This sequence joins TRBV28 and TRBJ1-1; D gene unclear. Trimming took 11 bases from V and 10 from J, leaving 20 bases between them. The CDR3 sequence is 12 residues long. The germline CDR1 and CDR2 sequences are MDHEN and SYDVKM. In DNA form, the CDR3 reads TGTGCCTCCTGGGGTACTTATACGGCAGCTTTCTTT. It specifies CASWGTYTAAFF.